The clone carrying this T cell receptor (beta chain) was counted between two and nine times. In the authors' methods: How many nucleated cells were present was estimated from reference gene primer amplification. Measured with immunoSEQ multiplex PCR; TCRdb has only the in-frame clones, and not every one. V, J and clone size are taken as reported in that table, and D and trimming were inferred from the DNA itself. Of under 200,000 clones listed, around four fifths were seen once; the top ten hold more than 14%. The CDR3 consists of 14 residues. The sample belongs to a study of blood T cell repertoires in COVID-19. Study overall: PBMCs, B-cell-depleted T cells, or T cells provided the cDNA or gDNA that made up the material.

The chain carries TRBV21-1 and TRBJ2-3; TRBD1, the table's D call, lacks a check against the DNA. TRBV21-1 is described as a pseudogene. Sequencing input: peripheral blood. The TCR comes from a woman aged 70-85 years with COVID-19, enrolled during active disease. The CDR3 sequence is CASSKINAGDTQYF. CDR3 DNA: TGTGCCAGCAGCAAAATCAATGCAGGAGATACGCAGTATTTT.